The 28 T cell receptor beta chains listed next were all sequenced from one sample in a study of blood T cell repertoires in COVID-19. TCRdb keeps only in-frame clones here, not all; method: immunoSEQ multiplex PCR. The sample shows some 140,000 clones, almost 85% of them seen only once. Sequencing used PBMCs or T cells enriched from blood (not recorded which). The receptor set was obtained from a man aged 35 to 55 with acute COVID-19.

CDR3 in DNA: TGTGCCAGCAGTTACCCTTACAGGGGCCGGACTGAAGCTTTCTTT. It specifies CASSYPYRGRTEAFF. The chain combines TRBV6-5 with TRBJ1-1, with 7 bases identical to TRBD1. Germline lookup yields CDR1 MNHEY and CDR2 SVGAGI. The CDR3 has 15 amino acids. V trimming: 2 bases; J trimming: 5 bases; junction bases outside the gene matches: 8.

This clone has a single count. This chain links TRBV29-1 with TRBJ2-5; tentative D call: TRBD1 (5 bases). Trimming took off 5 bases at V and 1 base at J, with 11 bases between the two ends. This CDR3 contains 13 residues. Germline CDR1 reads SQVTM; CDR2 reads ANQGSEA. DNA of the CDR3: TGCAGCGTTCTACAGACAGTCCAAGAGACCCAGTACTTC. Its protein is CSVLQTVQETQYF. The full variable domain, completed using reference TRBV29-1 and TRBJ2-5, is SAVISQKPSRDICQRGTSLTIQCQVDSQVTMMFWYRQQPGQSLTLIATANQGSEATYESGFVIDKFPISRPNLTFSTLTVSNMSPEDSSIYLCSVLQTVQETQYFGPGTRLLVL.

CDR3 nucleotide sequence: TGTGCCAGCAGTTTTCTAGCGGGATGGGGCGAGCAGTACTTC. This sequence encodes CASSFLAGWGEQYF. The chain recombines TRBV27 with TRBJ2-7, with TRBD2 matching 9 bases. CDR1 MNHEY and CDR2 SMNVEV come from the germline V gene (reference sequence). V lost 3 bases to trimming and J lost 6 bases; unmatched junction nucleotides: 6. The CDR3 consists of 14 residues.

The V and J genes are TRBV29-1 and TRBJ1-2; TRBD1 agrees at 8 bases. The CDR3 covers 14 residues. The V segment lost 6 bases and the J segment 4 bases; nucleotides outside the gene matches: 10. The germline gives CDR1 SQVTM, CDR2 ANQGSEA. The CDR3 DNA reads as TGCAGCGTGCTCCCGGGACAGGAACCCTATGGCTACACCTTC. Its protein product is CSVLPGQEPYGYTF.

The genes are TRBV7-2 and TRBJ2-1; TRBD2 matches 10 bases. The CDR3 has 16 amino acids. The J segment lost 4 bases and the V segment lost 2 bases, leaving 5 bases of the junction unmatched. CDR1 and CDR2 (germline): SGHTA, FQGNSA. The CDR3 reads CASSLLGSGGYNEQFF. CDR3 DNA: TGTGCCAGCAGCTTACTAGGTAGCGGGGGGTACAATGAGCAGTTCTTC.

The V call is TRBV6-6, the J call TRBJ1-2; D is ambiguous. CDR1 and CDR2 from the germline V gene are MNHNY and SVGAGI (reference sequence). The CDR3 loop spans 16 amino acids. V was pared by 5 bases and J by 8 bases, with 24 bases between. CDR3 nucleotides: TGTGCCAGCAGTCCTTCCCCCCCAGGCGAAGCGGGGGGCTACACCTTC. This sequence encodes CASSPSPPGEAGGYTF.

The chain carries TRBV12-3 or TRBV12-4 and TRBJ1-1, with D possibly being TRBD1 (5 bases). This CDR3 region has 13 residues. Trimming stripped 2 bases from V and 3 bases from J, with 7 bases between. CDR3 coding DNA: TGTGCCAGCAGTTTAACCAGGGACACTGAAGCTTTCTTT. Its translation: CASSLTRDTEAFF.

The J gene is TRBJ1-5, the V gene TRBV6-4; D is ambiguous. Between the trimmed V and J ends, which lost 2 bases and 3 bases, there was a span of 11 bases. This CDR3 has 15 amino acids. Germline lookup yields CDR1 MRHNA and CDR2 SNTAGT. CDR3 loop: CASSDRGSFNQPQHF. The CDR3 coding sequence is TGTGCCAGCAGTGACCGGGGTTCTTTCAATCAGCCCCAGCATTTT.

The V gene is TRBV5-5, the J gene TRBJ2-1; D might be TRBD2 (6 bases). Between the trimmed V and J ends, which lost 0 bases and 1 base, there was a span of 8 bases. The CDR3 spans 15 residues. The V gene's germline CDR1 is SGHKS and CDR2 YYEKEE (reference sequence). The CDR3 region is CASSLVGGSYNEQFF. In nucleotides, the CDR3 is TGTGCCAGCAGCTTGGTGGGAGGTTCCTACAATGAGCAGTTCTTC.

Worth noting for this clone: A read error may be the cause here, since a much bigger clone is one base away. J is TRBJ2-7 and V is TRBV7-2, with 7 positions matching TRBD2. In germline, CDR1 is SGHTA, CDR2 FQGNSA. CDR3 length: 15 amino acids. In DNA form, the CDR3 reads TGTGCCAACAGCTTCATCGCGGGGGTGCTTTACGAGCAGTACTTC. This gives the protein CANSFIAGVLYEQYF.

The chain recombines TRBV7-2 with TRBJ2-3, with D perhaps matching TRBD2 (6 bases). With 2 bases removed from V and 0 bases from J, the gap between germline ends came to 9 bases. Germline loops: CDR1 SGHTA, CDR2 FQGNSA. The CDR3 has 15 residues. The CDR3: CASSLIAGSTDTQYF. CDR3 nucleotides: TGTGCCAGCAGCTTAATCGCGGGGAGCACAGATACGCAGTATTTT.

This clone was seen just once. V is TRBV9 and J is TRBJ2-7; D perhaps matches TRBD1 (5 bases). The germline V and J ends were trimmed by 4 bases and 0 bases, with 14 bases remaining between them. This CDR3 is 15 amino acids long. Germline V lookup: CDR1 SGDLS, CDR2 YYNGEE. This CDR3 reads CASSPRVGNSYEQYF. The CDR3 nucleotides are TGTGCCAGCAGCCCCAGGGTGGGGAACTCCTACGAGCAGTACTTC.

This clone came up once. V usage is TRBV2 and J usage is TRBJ1-3; 8 positions match TRBD1. The CDR3 has 16 residues. Germline loops: CDR1 SNHLY, CDR2 FYNNEI. V trimming: 3 bases; J trimming: 2 bases; junction bases outside the gene matches: 6. The CDR3 region is CASSDSGQGAGNTIYF. The CDR3 nucleotides read TGTGCCAGCAGTGATTCAGGACAGGGAGCTGGAAACACCATATATTTT.

The V and J genes are TRBV6-2 or TRBV6-3 and TRBJ2-2; D gene ambiguous. CDR1 is MNHEY and CDR2 is SVGEGT in the germline V gene. Trimming took off 2 bases at V and 3 bases at J, with 7 bases between the two ends. This CDR3 is 14 amino acids long. Here the CDR3 reads CASSYHPDTGELFF. CDR3 in DNA: TGTGCCAGCAGTTACCATCCGGACACCGGGGAGCTGTTTTTT.

The CDR3 nucleotides read TGTGCCAGCAGCTTGGCGGGGCGCCATCAGCCCCAGCATTTT. Translation: CASSLAGRHQPQHF. V usage is TRBV7-2 and J usage is TRBJ1-5; tentatively, D is TRBD1 (5 bases). The V gene lost 3 bases and the J gene lost 5 bases, with 11 bases spanning the gap. The CDR3 consists of 14 residues. The germline gives CDR1 SGHTA, CDR2 FQGNSA.

The chain combines TRBV5-1 with TRBJ1-2, with D perhaps TRBD1 (5 bases). Trimming removed 4 bases at V and 3 bases at J, with 13 bases between. This CDR3 has 14 amino acids. The germline V gene has CDR1 SGHRS and CDR2 YFSETQ. The CDR3 region is CASSPSGADYGYTF. The CDR3 DNA reads TGCGCCAGCAGCCCGAGTGGGGCGGACTATGGCTACACCTTC.

V is TRBV27 and J is TRBJ1-1; 11 nucleotides line up with TRBD1. This CDR3 contains 18 residues. CDR1 is MNHEY, CDR2 SMNVEV, per germline (reference sequence). V lost 5 bases and J lost 4; bases outside the gene matches: 15. The CDR3 bases are TGTGCCAGCAGTCCGATACTCGGACAGGGGGCTTTTTCCACTGAAGCTTTCTTT. Translating gives CASSPILGQGAFSTEAFF.

This CDR3 reads CASSPIDYTQYF. CDR3 DNA sequence: TGTGCCAGCAGCCCCATTGACTATACGCAGTATTTT. J is TRBJ2-3 and V is TRBV7-8; D is unclear. V lost 5 bases and J lost 7, with 10 bases in between. This CDR3 comprises 12 residues. Germline CDR1 and CDR2: SGHVS and FQNEAQ.

V gene TRBV11-2 combines with J gene TRBJ2-4; 7 bases line up with TRBD1. The CDR3 sequence is 16 residues long. Looked up from germline, CDR1 is SGHAT and CDR2 is FQNNGV. Trimming took 4 bases from V and 0 from J; bases not matched to a gene: 6. The CDR3 DNA reads TGTGCCAGCAGCTATAACAGGGGCCTAGCCAAAAACATTCAGTACTTC. It translates to CASSYNRGLAKNIQYF.

This clone appeared many times. CDR3 sequence: CASSQGRDRLRYGYTF. The DNA of the CDR3 is TGCGCCAGCAGCCAAGGACGGGACAGGCTGCGCTATGGCTACACCTTC. The rearrangement joins TRBV4-3 to TRBJ1-2, with 8 nucleotides matching TRBD1. The CDR3 has 16 residues. The germline CDR1 and CDR2 sequences are LGHNA and YSLEER. V was clipped by 1 base and J by 4 bases; unmatched bases: 8.

The chain couples TRBV19 to TRBJ2-2; 10 positions agree with TRBD2. J was trimmed by 7 bases and V by 5 bases; bases with no gene match: 7. The CDR3 contains 15 residues. Germline lookup yields CDR1 LNHDA and CDR2 SQIVND (reference sequence). The CDR3 loop reads CASSWLAGVYGELFF. In DNA, the CDR3 is TGTGCCAGTAGTTGGCTAGCGGGAGTGTACGGGGAGCTGTTTTTT.

The chain combines TRBV14 with TRBJ2-1; TRBD2 might be the D (6 bases). V dropped 5 bases and J dropped 0 bases, with 11 bases sitting between them. The CDR3 extends over 15 amino acids. Germline-derived CDR1 and CDR2 are SGHDN and FVKESK. CDR3 in amino acids: CASSDLAYSYNEQFF. The CDR3 DNA sequence: TGTGCCAGCAGCGATCTAGCGTACTCCTACAATGAGCAGTTCTTC.

The chain combines TRBV7-9 with TRBJ2-1; 11 bases line up with TRBD2. CDR1 and CDR2 (germline): SEHNR, FQNEAQ (reference sequence). Germline trimming cut 5 bases from V and 4 bases from J; bases unmatched to any gene: 10. This CDR3 is built from 17 residues. The CDR3 sequence: CASSKRGTSGGYNEQFF. CDR3 coding DNA: TGTGCCAGCAGCAAAAGAGGGACTAGCGGAGGGTACAATGAGCAGTTCTTC.

Here the CDR3 reads CASSSLAGLTYEQYF. The CDR3 region has the DNA TGTGCCAGCAGCTCTCTCGCAGGGCTCACCTACGAGCAGTACTTC. The V gene is TRBV9, the J gene TRBJ2-7, with a weak D call TRBD1 (5 bases). The V and J ends lost 4 bases and 2 bases respectively, with 16 bases between them. The CDR3 loop spans 15 amino acids. Germline lookup yields CDR1 SGDLS and CDR2 YYNGEE.

The V call is TRBV27, the J call TRBJ1-1; D might be TRBD1 (5 bases). V was trimmed by 3 bases and J by 3 bases, leaving 14 bases between them. This CDR3 is 15 amino acids long. Germline assignment: CDR1 MNHEY and CDR2 SMNVEV (reference sequence). The CDR3 loop is CASSFLPGADTEAFF. CDR3 in DNA: TGTGCCAGCAGTTTCCTCCCTGGGGCGGACACTGAAGCTTTCTTT.

The gene calls are TRBV5-1 and TRBJ1-1, with D possibly TRBD1 on 5 matching bases. V was pared by 0 bases and J by 7 bases, with 13 bases between. There are 14 residues in the CDR3. Germline CDR1 and CDR2: SGHRS and YFSETQ. The DNA for the CDR3 is TGCGCCAGCAGCTTGGGCCAGGGTGGAATTGAAGCTTTCTTT. This codes for CASSLGQGGIEAFF.

This clone occurred once. The chain carries TRBV5-1 and TRBJ1-1, with D possibly TRBD1 on 5 matching bases. The germline V gene encodes CDR1 SGHRS and CDR2 YFSETQ. The ends were cut back, 3 bases at V and 0 bases at J, with 15 bases in the middle. This CDR3 is 16 amino acids long. CDR3 protein: CASSSPDMGLNTEAFF. In DNA, the CDR3 is TGCGCCAGCAGCTCCCCGGACATGGGATTGAACACTGAAGCTTTCTTT.

This chain uses TRBV27 with TRBJ2-1; unclear D gene. Trimming pared 5 bases from V and 7 bases from J, leaving 18 bases between. From germline, CDR1 is MNHEY and CDR2 SMNVEV (reference sequence). This CDR3 spans 15 amino acids. In nucleotides, the CDR3 is TGTGCCAGCAGTATTGGCCCCATAACGAGGAATGAGCAGTTCTTC. This encodes CASSIGPITRNEQFF.